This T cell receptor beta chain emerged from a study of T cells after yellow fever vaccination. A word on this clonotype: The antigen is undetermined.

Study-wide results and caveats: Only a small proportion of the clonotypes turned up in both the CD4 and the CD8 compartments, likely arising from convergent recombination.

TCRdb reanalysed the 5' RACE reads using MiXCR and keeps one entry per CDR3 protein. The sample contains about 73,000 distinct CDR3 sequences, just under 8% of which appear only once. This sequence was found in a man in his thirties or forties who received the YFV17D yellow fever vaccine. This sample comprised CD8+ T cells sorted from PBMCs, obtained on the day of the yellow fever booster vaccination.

CDR3 protein: CASSSGGGYEQYF. The DNA of the CDR3 is TGTGCCAGCAGCTCGGGGGGGGGCTACGAGCAGTACTTC. The V and J genes are TRBV7-2 and TRBJ2-7; 8 nucleotides align to TRBD2. Germline assignment: CDR1 SGHTA and CDR2 FQGNSA. CDR3 length: 13 residues. V lost 4 bases and J lost 3; bases outside the gene matches: 2.